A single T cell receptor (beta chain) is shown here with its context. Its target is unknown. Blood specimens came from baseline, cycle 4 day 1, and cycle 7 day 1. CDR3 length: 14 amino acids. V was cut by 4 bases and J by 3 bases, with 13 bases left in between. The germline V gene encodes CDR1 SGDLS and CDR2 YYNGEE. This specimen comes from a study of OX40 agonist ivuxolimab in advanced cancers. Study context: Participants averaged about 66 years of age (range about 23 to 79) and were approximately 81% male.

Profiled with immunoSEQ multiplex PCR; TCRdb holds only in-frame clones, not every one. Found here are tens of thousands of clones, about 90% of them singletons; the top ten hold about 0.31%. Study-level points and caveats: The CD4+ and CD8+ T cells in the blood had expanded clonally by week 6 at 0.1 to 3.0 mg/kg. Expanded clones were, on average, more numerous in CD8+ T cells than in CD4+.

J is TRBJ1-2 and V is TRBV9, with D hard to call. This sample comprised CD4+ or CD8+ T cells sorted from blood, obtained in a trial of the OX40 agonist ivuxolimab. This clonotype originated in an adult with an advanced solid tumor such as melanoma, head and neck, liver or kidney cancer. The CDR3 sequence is CASSSNLRYYGYTF. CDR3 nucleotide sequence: TGTGCCAGCAGCTCTAACTTACGCTACTATGGCTACACCTTC.